These 4 T cell receptor beta chains came from one sample sequenced in a study of HIV-infected patients and healthy controls. From the 5' RACE reads, TCRdb called clonotypes with MiXCR, one entry per CDR3 protein. The sample contains under 70,000 distinct CDR3 sequences, around 21% of which appear only once. What was sequenced was CD4+ T cells from blood. The receptors shown here come from a human donor in good health.

The chain carries TRBV19 and TRBJ2-5, with D unresolved. Deletions cut 1 base from V and 2 bases from J, with 17 bases between. CDR3 length: 17 amino acids. Germline CDR1 reads LNHDA; CDR2 reads SQIVND (reference sequence). Here the CDR3 DNA reads TGTGCCAGTAGTATAGGAGACCGTTGGAATCGACAAGAGACCCAGTACTTC. Protein product: CASSIGDRWNRQETQYF.

This clonotype was found many times. This sequence joins TRBV7-8 and TRBJ2-1, with TRBD2 matching over 8 bases. The trim removed 5 bases at V and 2 bases at J, leaving 8 bases unmatched. This CDR3 is built from 16 residues. Looked up from germline, CDR1 is SGHVS and CDR2 is FQNEAQ. The CDR3, as DNA: TGTGCCAGCAGCGGTCGGGCGGGGGGAACCTACAATGAGCAGTTCTTC. The encoded protein is CASSGRAGGTYNEQFF.

This clonotype was seen at least ten times. V and J are TRBV12-3 or TRBV12-4 and TRBJ1-2; D gene unclear. Trimming removed 5 bases at V and 2 bases at J, with 9 bases between. The CDR3 contains 13 residues. The CDR3 nucleotides are TGTGCCAGCAGTCCCGACGGGAACTATGGCTACACCTTC. This sequence encodes CASSPDGNYGYTF.

This clonotype has a handful of counts. The genes are TRBV16 and TRBJ1-1; the D gene is possibly TRBD1 (5 bases). CDR3 length: 15 amino acids. Germline lookup yields CDR1 KGHSY and CDR2 FQNENV. The V and J ends lost 8 bases and 0 bases respectively, with 16 bases between them. The DNA for the CDR3 is TGTGCCAGCGTCAGGGATCCAGGTATGAACACTGAAGCTTTCTTT. Translated, it gives CASVRDPGMNTEAFF.